This T cell receptor (beta chain) was sequenced in a study of cytomegalovirus exposure and HLA in healthy donors (dated by TCRdb to between 2016 and 2019). Looking at the study overall: An earlier analysis of roughly 570 of the donors reported approximately 300 Gb of sequence data and around 100 million unique TCR beta sequences obtained from about 179 million T cells. The number of typed donors differed by locus: 629-630 for A, B, C, DRB1 and DQB1; some 500 for DQA1; approximately 610 for DPA1; and 400 to 480 for DPB1. A later analysis re-analyzed previously published TCR beta repertoires from 650 to 800 donors and added high-resolution HLA genotyping to study TCR occurrence patterns. Among about 400 genotyped donors of the cohort, an average of approximately 220,000 unique TCR beta nucleotide sequences was sequenced per donor, of which roughly 17% were non-productive. The T cell repertoires of 550 to 850 subjects were profiled by immunosequencing and related to cytomegalovirus serostatus. Of the 398 genotyped donors, over 80% were placed in the genetic ancestry cluster associated with self-reported Caucasian donors. To predict cytomegalovirus infection status, the study combined high-throughput TCR immunosequencing, statistical association of individual TCRs with disease status, and machine learning. In an earlier analysis of 500 to 650 of the donors, high-throughput TCR beta sequencing was used to judge whether each TCR beta V gene segment behaved as functional or pseudogenic. HLA typing included class I and class II loci at four-digit resolution. Four or five DR-DQ haplotypes were handled as single units for association and clustering, since linkage in the cohort was strong. All discovery cohort repertoires had been generated on a single sequencing platform. Donor age, sex, ethnicity and CMV serostatus were compiled alongside the repertoire data. Around 300 gigabases of sequencing data and roughly 90 million unique TCR sequences were included in an early release covering 550 to 800 HLA-typed donors. Rather than using new phenotypic data, the later analysis identified candidate immune exposures from TCR beta sequences and from how often those sequences occurred across donors. A later genetic analysis used genome-wide SNP genotypes for about three fifths of the 666 donors, treating that subset as a discovery cohort. The study aimed to test whether cataloging public T cell receptors could reveal signatures of past pathogen exposure. In addition to the first cohort of hundreds of subjects, a separate validation cohort of approximately 110 different subjects was used. What the authors observed across the whole study: Assigning TCR associations to individual alleles was difficult when HLA alleles, especially DR and DQ, strongly co-occurred. In an earlier analysis of some 550 of the donors, most TCR beta V segments were observed in productive rearrangements about 87% or about 30% of the time, broadly matching IMGT annotations. In a later analysis, HLA-associated TCR beta chains were found to be more clonally expanded and to have lower generation probabilities than equally common non-associated chains. In the study, 164 TCR beta chains were listed as associated with cytomegalovirus. Correlated functional status among segregating V segments might be attributable to linkage disequilibrium, but an unknown experimental factor could not be ruled out. Three of the identified cytomegalovirus-associated TCR beta chains were confirmed in vitro to be specific for cytomegalovirus antigens. A further reported finding was that TCR beta sequences accurately predicted the HLA-A and HLA-B alleles for most subjects in the first cohort. According to a later analysis, most CMV-associated TCR beta chains appeared to be HLA-restricted, and the HLA associations seemed to be driven largely by CMV exposure. The cohort was sequenced for TCR beta chains only, and without alpha or paired-chain data the features that could be detected were limited. Cytomegalovirus status was reported to be diagnosed by the classifier with high specificity and sensitivity in both the original and validation cohorts. A later genetic analysis reported fewer N-insertions in productive TCRs among donors in an Asian-associated ancestry cluster than the roughly 690-donor mean. Most TCR sequences were observed very rarely across donors, whereas some public TCRs were present in many individuals. CMV serostatus was the only immune exposure information available for the cohort. It was suggested by the authors that the approach could potentially be generalized to other disease states and immunological phenotypes. The 87-base-pair reads could not distinguish some IMGT-functional V segments, including TRBV6-2 and TRBV6-3, so those segments were excluded. Because some donors lacked HLA typing at each locus, the association tests relied only on the typed subset. V-gene and J-gene trimming of TCR beta chains was associated with a missense DCLRE1C variant in a later genetic analysis, and the association was replicated in an independent cohort. The presence/absence analyses assumed that sequencing depth was roughly uniform across donors, and that assumption may not be true. In a later analysis, more than 15,000 TCR beta sequences were associated with specific HLA alleles at a false discovery rate of 0.05. A later analysis reported that several top co-occurrence clusters appeared linked to parvovirus B19, influenza, CMV and Epstein-Barr virus. In a later analysis, TCR association rates were found to vary across HLA loci, with the most associated TCRs seen for DRB1 alleles and the fewest for HLA-C alleles. A cluster of highly shared sequence variants was judged likely to represent a technical artifact of the sequencing pipeline. Because counts were too low, seventeen rarely observed V segments, including chromosome 9 orphons, were left out of the earlier analysis of about 500 of the donors.

With respect to this clone: Its antigen has not been determined.

Library construction relied on the immunoSEQ multiplex PCR assay. For the multiplex PCR, a mixture combining 60 forward primers for TCR Vbeta segments and 13 reverse primers for TCR Jbeta segments was used. The CDR3 region of rearranged TCR beta genes was amplified from genomic DNA by a multiplex PCR assay. On the Illumina HiSeq System, the amplified TCR beta libraries were sequenced as 87-base-pair reads. The study's own analysis went as follows. A later analysis tallied roughly 76 million unique TCR beta chains across the 550 to 850 repertoires, and 10 million to 11 million of those chains were shared by two or more donors. Raw reads were error-corrected and collapsed into unique sequences by a nearest-neighbor algorithm in which closely related sequences were merged to remove PCR and sequencing errors. Alignment of CDR3 sequences to IMGT reference sequences was used to assign V, D and J gene segments. For a sequence to be retained, at least a six-nucleotide match to both a V gene segment and a J gene segment was required. Rearrangements were called productive when the CDR3 lacked stop codons and stayed in frame with V and J; all others were non-productive. Following IMGT convention, CDR3 was defined as the stretch from the second conserved V-encoded cysteine to the conserved J-encoded phenylalanine. In an earlier analysis of approximately 500 of the donors, sequences lacking an unambiguous match to a single V gene segment were excluded. An earlier analysis of roughly 590 of the donors called V segments functional above 56.7% productive rearrangements and segregating when the between-donor standard deviation exceeded 5%. A statistical classification framework was built to diagnose cytomegalovirus status from the catalog of TCR beta chain sequences. In a later analysis, V and J genes were assigned by comparing TCR nucleotide sequences against IMGT/GENE-DB human TR gene sequences. Using the TCRdist pipeline, a later analysis assigned CDR3 sequences along with most-parsimonious VDJ recombination scenarios. A later analysis defined each TCR beta chain by its CDR3 amino acid sequence plus V-gene family, and excluded reads lacking a unique V-gene family. In a later analysis, around 650 highly shared, low-generation-probability nucleotide sequences were removed to address suspected cross-contamination and a sequencing artifact. For each public chain, a later analysis derived a clonal expansion index from normalized ranks of inferred template counts within each repertoire. Generation probabilities in a later analysis came from a VDJ recombination model fitted to out-of-frame rearrangements, and those results were checked against IGoR. In a later analysis, TCR-TCR, TCR-HLA and TCR-CMV co-occurrence was scored with hypergeometric tests, and a repertoire-size bias correction was applied to TCR pairs. A later analysis estimated false discovery rates by permuting HLA or CMV assignments 20 times. In a later analysis, co-occurring TCRs were grouped using DBSCAN, and TCRdist sequence similarity was added for clustering within HLA-allele-positive subsets. For co-occurrence clustering, repertoires with fewer than 30,000 or more than 120,000 public chains were excluded, along with roughly 5 repertoires with anomalous nucleotide sharing. The source is immuneACCESS, and TCRdb retained only in-frame sequences with V and J called. Part of the clones is not carried over; for the studies checked, unresolved V genes explain less than half of this, and the remainder is unexplained. V and J calls and clone size are those listed in that table; D and trimming were worked out from the DNA. The table held for this sample gives 50,000 or so clones. The ten most abundant clones make up 25% to 30% of the sample.

In total, roughly 670 healthy bone marrow donors made up the cohort. At the time of sampling, all cohort members were nominally healthy, though unrecorded immune exposures were likely present. The donor tested CMV seropositive, placing the donor among the approximately 290 seropositive members of the cohort. A peripheral blood sample was provided by each donor, and peripheral blood mononuclear cells were used for TCR beta sequencing. The Qiagen DNeasy Blood Extraction Kit was used to extract genomic DNA from the blood cell samples. V is pruned by 4 bases and J by 8 bases, leaving 17 bases of the junction without a gene match. As encoded in the germline V gene, CDR1 is MGHRA while CDR2 is YSYEKL. The CDR3 starts with the cysteine, ends with the phenylalanine, and has 17 residues. Only the CDR3 portion is preserved as DNA: 51 bases, with reading frame beginning at the first base.

Recombination connected TRBV4-1 to TRBJ1-2, and TRBD1 aligns with 9 junction nucleotides. The sequencing input was PBMCs. This clonotype was obtained from a middle-aged man in good health and CMV-seropositive. The nucleotides are TGCGCCAGCAGCCCCGAACCGGGACAGGGAAGGTTCGAGGGCTACACCTTC. It is translated as CASSPEPGQGRFEGYTF.